The clone carrying this TCR beta chain was picked up a small number of times. Its antigen is as yet unknown. This sample was taken from a study of cytomegalovirus exposure and HLA in healthy donors. Findings of the study overall: The likely origin of a cluster of highly shared sequence variants was a sequencing artifact. Immune exposure was documented only through CMV serostatus. Analyzed later, most CMV-associated TCR beta chains appeared HLA-restricted.

Primers for the PCR totalled 60 Vbeta and 13 Jbeta. Authors' processing steps: In a later analysis, the count reached approximately 80 million unique TCR beta chains, with about 11 million shared. The repertoire was sequenced with immunoSEQ multiplex PCR; TCRdb's copy has only in-frame clones and lacks some. The V and J calls and clone size come from that table; D and trimming were worked out from the DNA. Of 150,000 or so clones detected, less than 90% appear once; the ten largest clones hold around 1.8%. This sequence originates from a woman under 30 in good health and CMV-seronegative. The source material was PBMCs.

CDR3 protein: CASSPPPLGQGSYEQYF. In nucleotides, the CDR3 is TGTGCCAGCAGTCCCCCACCCCTGGGACAGGGTTCCTACGAGCAGTACTTC. This chain joins TRBV27 and TRBJ2-7; 9 nucleotides agree with TRBD1. V shed 5 bases and J 1 base; nucleotides not matched to a gene: 12. The germline gives CDR1 MNHEY, CDR2 SMNVEV (reference sequence). The length of the CDR3 is 17 residues.